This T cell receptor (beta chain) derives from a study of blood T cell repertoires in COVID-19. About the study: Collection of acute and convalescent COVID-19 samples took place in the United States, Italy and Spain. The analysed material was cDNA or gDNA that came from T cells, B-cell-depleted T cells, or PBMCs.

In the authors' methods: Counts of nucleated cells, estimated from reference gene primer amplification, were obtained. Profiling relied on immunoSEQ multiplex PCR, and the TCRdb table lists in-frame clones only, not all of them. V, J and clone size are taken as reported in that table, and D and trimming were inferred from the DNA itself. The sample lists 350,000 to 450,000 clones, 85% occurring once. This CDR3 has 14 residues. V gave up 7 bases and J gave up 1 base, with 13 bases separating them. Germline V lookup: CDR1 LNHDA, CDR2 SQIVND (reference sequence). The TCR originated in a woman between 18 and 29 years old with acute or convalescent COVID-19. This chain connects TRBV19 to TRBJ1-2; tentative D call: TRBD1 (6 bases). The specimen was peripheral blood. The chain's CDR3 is CASTWDTINYGYTF. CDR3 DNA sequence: TGTGCCAGTACCTGGGACACCATTAACTATGGCTACACCTTC.